This T cell receptor (beta chain) was captured by sequencing in a study of blood T cells in healthy people across ages. Each donor's blood draw was 7.5 to 10 milliliters of peripheral blood. The second PCR ran 7 to 11 cycles with a sample-barcoded 5' primer and J-beta primers. Each CDR3 protein is one row after TCRdb ran MiXCR on the 5' RACE reads. This sample has 780,000 or so distinct CDR3 sequences, with roughly 25% found just once. Germline lookup yields CDR1 SQVTM and CDR2 ANQGSEA. J lost 2 bases, V lost 3 bases, and 5 bases had no gene match. This CDR3 contains 14 residues. In addition, the sample was reused for a study of T cells of mothers and their children.

The TCR sequence derives from a boy aged 5-17 years in good health. What was sequenced was blood. V gene TRBV29-1 combines with J gene TRBJ2-5; 8 bases line up with TRBD1. The CDR3 loop is CSVEDRDAQETQYF. The CDR3 DNA reads as TGCAGCGTTGAGGACAGGGACGCACAAGAGACCCAGTACTTC.